This T cell receptor (beta chain) was obtained from a study of cytomegalovirus exposure and HLA in healthy donors. Whole-study context: The study's early data release held about 85 million unique TCRs from HLA-typed donors. Study-level points and caveats: CMV serostatus was the sole immune exposure information available. About 87% or about 30% of the time was how often most TCR beta V segments were productive, according to an earlier analysis. Presence/absence analyses rested on an assumption that sequencing depth was roughly uniform across donors.

Notes on this clone: Its antigen is unidentified.

This CDR3 is 11 amino acids long. V was cut by 8 bases and J by 11 bases, with 15 bases left in between. The germline V gene has CDR1 LNHDA and CDR2 SQIVND (reference sequence). The PCR ran on 60 Vbeta and 13 Jbeta primers. Assay used: immunoSEQ multiplex PCR; TCRdb lists only in-frame clones, some missing. The sample records 150,000 to 200,000 clones, around 68% being singletons. The source is a girl between 5 and 17 years old in good health and CMV-seronegative. Sequenced sample: PBMCs. The gene calls are TRBV19 and TRBJ1-1; perhaps TRBD1 as D (5 bases). CDR3 sequence: CASRLAGEAFF. DNA for the CDR3: TGTGCCAGTCGTCTTGCGGGGGAGGCTTTCTTT.